A single sample is the source of the 19 T cell receptor beta chains below, sequenced in a study of OX40 agonist ivuxolimab in advanced cancers. Here immunoSEQ multiplex PCR was the method, and the copy in TCRdb shows in-frame clones only, minus some. The sample consists of around 63,000 clones, over 75% of them appearing once. This sample comprised CD4+ or CD8+ T cells sorted from blood, obtained in a trial of the OX40 agonist ivuxolimab. These receptors came from an adult with an advanced solid tumor such as melanoma, head and neck, liver or kidney cancer.

In its sample, this clone was seen a few times. The chain has TRBV7-9 and TRBJ2-7; the match to TRBD1 covers 9 bases. The trim removed 4 bases at V and 0 bases at J, leaving 1 base unmatched. This CDR3 has 14 residues. Germline lookup yields CDR1 SEHNR and CDR2 FQNEAQ (reference sequence). The CDR3 is CASSSTGGSYEQYF. The CDR3 DNA reads as TGTGCCAGCAGCTCGACAGGGGGCTCCTACGAGCAGTACTTC.

This clone was detected only a few times. The rearrangement joins TRBV18 to TRBJ1-6; 10 bases fit TRBD1. Germline lookup yields CDR1 KGHSH and CDR2 LQKENI. The CDR3 loop spans 15 amino acids. Trimming removed 3 bases from V and 9 bases from J; junction bases left unmatched: 5. CDR3 nucleotide sequence: TGTGCCAGCTCACCGGGGGGACAGGGGTTTTCACCCCTCCACTTT. This translates into CASSPGGQGFSPLHF.

The rearrangement links TRBV27 to TRBJ2-1, with 16 bases matching TRBD2. V was pared by 4 bases and J by 4 bases, with 10 bases of the junction left unmatched. The CDR3 spans 19 residues. Per the germline V gene, CDR1 is MNHEY and CDR2 is SMNVEV (reference sequence). Here the CDR3 DNA reads TGTGCCAGCAGTTGGGCCGGGACTAGCGGGGGGGCTGGGTACAATGAGCAGTTCTTC. Encoded protein: CASSWAGTSGGAGYNEQFF.

This clone was found a few times. The chain uses TRBV4-1 and TRBJ2-2; D unclear. The V gene's germline CDR1 is MGHRA and CDR2 YSYEKL. Trimming took 1 base from V and 6 from J, leaving 18 bases between them. The CDR3 length is 17 residues. The CDR3 DNA is TGCGCCAGCAGCCAAGTCGACTCCTTGGGTAGTCCCGGGGAGCTGTTTTTT. Protein: CASSQVDSLGSPGELFF.

CDR3 amino acids: CASSASAGTALNSPLHF. DNA for the CDR3: TGTGCCAGCTCAGCCTCCGCGGGGACAGCCCTTAATTCACCCCTCCACTTT. This chain connects TRBV18 to TRBJ1-6; TRBD1 agrees at 7 bases. CDR1 KGHSH and CDR2 LQKENI come from the germline V gene. This CDR3 spans 17 amino acids. Unmatched junction bases numbered 13, after V lost 5 bases and J lost 6 bases.

V gene TRBV18 combines with J gene TRBJ2-7; 9 bases are a match to TRBD1. J gave up 3 bases and V 4 bases, and 7 bases lay outside the gene matches. This CDR3 is built from 15 residues. Looked up from germline, CDR1 is KGHSH and CDR2 is LQKENI. CDR3 coding DNA: TGTGCCAGCTCACTCCGAACAGGGGGCCTCTACGAGCAGTACTTC. This encodes CASSLRTGGLYEQYF.

This chain links TRBV9 with TRBJ1-2; D perhaps matches TRBD1 (6 bases). There are 12 residues in the CDR3. The V end was cut by 0 bases, the J end by 8 bases, with 8 bases between. CDR1 and CDR2 (germline): SGDLS, YYNGEE. CDR3 sequence (DNA): TGTGCCAGCAGCGTAGCGGGGGGCGGCTACACCTTC. Translated: CASSVAGGGYTF.

The CDR3 sequence is CASSLPGTGDHNEQFF. The DNA of the CDR3 is TGCGCCAGCAGTCTTCCCGGGACGGGCGATCACAATGAGCAGTTCTTC. This sequence joins TRBV23-1 and TRBJ2-1; perhaps D is TRBD1 or TRBD2 (5 bases each). TRBV23-1 is placed among ORFs of uncertain function. The CDR3 is 16 residues long. V was cut by 4 bases and J by 5 bases, with 18 bases left in between.

A remark on this clone: At the DNA level, this CDR3 is encoded by other sequences in the same sample as well. The rearrangement uses TRBV10-1 and TRBJ1-5; D call uncertain. This CDR3 has 13 amino acids. CDR1 is WNHNN, CDR2 SYGVQD, per germline (reference sequence). V lost 5 bases, J lost 0 bases, and 5 bases lay in between. Here the CDR3 reads CASSSDSNQPQHF. The CDR3 nucleotides read TGCGCCAGCAGTTCCGATAGCAATCAGCCCCAGCATTTT.

This chain connects TRBV28 to TRBJ1-3; D is uncertain. Trimming removed 2 bases from V and 2 bases from J, with 7 bases in between. Germline CDR1 MDHEN, CDR2 SYDVKM. This CDR3 has 14 amino acids. The chain's CDR3 is CASSLRQPGNTIYF. The CDR3 region has the DNA TGTGCCAGCAGTTTACGGCAGCCTGGAAACACCATATATTTT.

This chain links TRBV5-1 with TRBJ2-7, with unresolved D. The CDR3 length is 13 residues. The ends were cut back, 4 bases at V and 6 bases at J, with 14 bases in the middle. Per germline, CDR1 SGHRS and CDR2 YFSETQ. The CDR3 is CASSPRVSGEQYF. The CDR3 DNA sequence: TGCGCCAGCAGCCCCCGGGTAAGTGGCGAGCAGTACTTC.

The DNA for the CDR3 is TGCGCCAGCAGCCAAATTCTCGGCAAAGAGAACTATGGCTACACCTTC. It encodes CASSQILGKENYGYTF. The J gene is TRBJ1-2, the V gene TRBV4-1; no clear D gene. The germline CDR1 and CDR2 sequences are MGHRA and YSYEKL. Trimming took 2 bases from V and 2 from J, leaving 15 bases between them. There are 16 residues in the CDR3.

The CDR3 DNA is TGTGCCAGCTGGGAAGGAGGTGAAGAGACCCAGTACTTC. Amino acids: CASWEGGEETQYF. The chain carries TRBV2 and TRBJ2-5; D may be TRBD2 (5 bases). V was trimmed by 8 bases and J by 3 bases, leaving 13 bases between them. Germline V gene lookup returns CDR1 SNHLY and CDR2 FYNNEI. The CDR3 consists of 13 residues.

This sequence joins TRBV6-6 and TRBJ1-4, with 12 bases lining up with TRBD1. The germline V gene has CDR1 MNHNY and CDR2 SVGAGI (reference sequence). Trimming at V came to 5 bases and at J to 7 bases, leaving 8 bases not matched to a gene. The CDR3 contains 16 residues. The chain's CDR3 is CASSLGGQGAFEKLFF. CDR3 bases: TGTGCCAGCAGTCTTGGGGGACAGGGGGCGTTTGAAAAACTGTTTTTT.

This sequence joins TRBV29-1 and TRBJ2-5, with TRBD1 as a possible D gene (5 bases). The CDR3 is 14 residues long. V was trimmed by 8 bases and J by 5 bases, leaving 21 bases between them. Germline CDR1 reads SQVTM; CDR2 reads ANQGSEA. The CDR3 loop is CSIFRPARAETQYF. The CDR3 DNA is TGCAGCATCTTCAGACCGGCCAGGGCGGAGACCCAGTACTTC.

This chain links TRBV28 with TRBJ2-7; the D gene is possibly TRBD1 (6 bases). V gave up 6 bases and J gave up 2 bases, with 11 bases separating them. Germline CDR1 and CDR2: MDHEN and SYDVKM. This CDR3 is 13 amino acids long. As DNA, the CDR3 is TGTGCCAGCAGCCCGACAGGAACCTACGAGCAGTACTTC. Its translation is CASSPTGTYEQYF.

The genes are TRBV15 and TRBJ2-2, with TRBD2 identical over 13 bases. V lost 8 bases, J lost 8 bases, and 8 bases stayed unmatched. The CDR3 loop spans 15 amino acids. Germline CDR1 LNHNV, CDR2 YYDKDF (reference sequence). In DNA, the CDR3 is TGTGCCACCCCCCGGACTAGCGGGAGACCAGGGGAGCTGTTTTTT. Protein: CATPRTSGRPGELFF. Full variable domain (outside the CDR3, taken from reference TRBV15 and TRBJ2-2): DAMVIQNPRYQVTQFGKPVTLSCSQTLNHNVMYWYQQKSSQAPKLLFHYYDKDFNNEADTPDNFQSRRPNTSFCFLDIRSPGLGDTAMYLCATPRTSGRPGELFFGEGSRLTVL.

This clone was recorded once. V gene TRBV19 combines with J gene TRBJ1-5, with D perhaps matching TRBD1 (6 bases). Per germline, CDR1 LNHDA and CDR2 SQIVND (reference sequence). This CDR3 has 15 residues. V was clipped by 7 bases and J by 1 base, with 14 bases between them. CDR3 residues: CASKAQGRSNQPQHF. CDR3 in DNA: TGTGCCAGTAAAGCCCAGGGGAGAAGCAATCAGCCCCAGCATTTT. Full variable domain (missing parts from reference TRBV19 and TRBJ1-5): DGGITQSPKYLFRKEGQNVTLSCEQNLNHDAMYWYRQDPGQGLRLIYYSQIVNDFQKGDIAEGYSVSREKKESFPLTVTSAQKNPTAFYLCASKAQGRSNQPQHFGDGTRLSIL.

The V and J genes are TRBV6-1 and TRBJ2-7, with TRBD1 matching 8 bases. CDR3 length: 13 residues. The germline gives CDR1 MNHNS, CDR2 SASEGT. The ends lost 2 bases at V and 5 bases at J; junction bases unmatched: 2. The CDR3 here is CASSEQDRDEQYF. The CDR3 DNA reads TGTGCCAGCAGTGAACAGGACAGGGACGAGCAGTACTTC.